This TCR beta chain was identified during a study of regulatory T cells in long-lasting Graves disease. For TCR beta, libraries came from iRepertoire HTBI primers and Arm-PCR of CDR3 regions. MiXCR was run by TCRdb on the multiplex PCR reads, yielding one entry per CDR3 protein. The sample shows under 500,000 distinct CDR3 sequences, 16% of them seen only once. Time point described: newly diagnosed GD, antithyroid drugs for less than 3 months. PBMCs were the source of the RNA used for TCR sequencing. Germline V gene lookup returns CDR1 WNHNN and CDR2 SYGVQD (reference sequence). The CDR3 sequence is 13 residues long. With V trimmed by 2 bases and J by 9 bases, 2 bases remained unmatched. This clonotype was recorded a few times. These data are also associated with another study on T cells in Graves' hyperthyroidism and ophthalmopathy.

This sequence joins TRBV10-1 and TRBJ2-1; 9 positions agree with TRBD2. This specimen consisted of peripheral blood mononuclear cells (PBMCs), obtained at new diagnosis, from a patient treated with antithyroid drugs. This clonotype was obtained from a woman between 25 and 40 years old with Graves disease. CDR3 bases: TGCGCCAGCAGTGAGCCAGCGGGAGGTGAGCAGTTCTTC. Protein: CASSEPAGGEQFF.